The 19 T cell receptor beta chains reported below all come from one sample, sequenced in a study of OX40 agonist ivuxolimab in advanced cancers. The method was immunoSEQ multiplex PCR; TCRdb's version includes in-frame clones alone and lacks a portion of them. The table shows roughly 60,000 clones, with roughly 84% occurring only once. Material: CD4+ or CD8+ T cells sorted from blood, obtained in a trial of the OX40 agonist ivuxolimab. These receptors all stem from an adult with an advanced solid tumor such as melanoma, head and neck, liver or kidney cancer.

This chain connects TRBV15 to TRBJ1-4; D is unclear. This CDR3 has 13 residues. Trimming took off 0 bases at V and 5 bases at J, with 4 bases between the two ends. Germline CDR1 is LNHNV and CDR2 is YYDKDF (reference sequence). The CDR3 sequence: CATSRDQNEKLFF. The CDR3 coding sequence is TGTGCCACCAGCAGAGATCAAAATGAAAAACTGTTTTTT.

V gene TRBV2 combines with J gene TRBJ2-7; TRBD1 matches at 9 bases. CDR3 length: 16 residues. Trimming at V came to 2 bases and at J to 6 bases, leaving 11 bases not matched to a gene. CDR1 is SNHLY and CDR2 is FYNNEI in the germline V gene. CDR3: CASSEQWSTGGVEQYF. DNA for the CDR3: TGTGCCAGCAGTGAACAGTGGTCGACAGGGGGAGTCGAGCAGTACTTC.

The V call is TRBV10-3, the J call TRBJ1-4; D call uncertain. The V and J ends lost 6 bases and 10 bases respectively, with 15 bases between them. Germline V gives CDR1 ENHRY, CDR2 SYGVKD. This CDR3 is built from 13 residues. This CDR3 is CAIRGGVFGKLFF. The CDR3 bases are TGTGCCATCAGGGGTGGTGTCTTTGGAAAACTGTTTTTT.

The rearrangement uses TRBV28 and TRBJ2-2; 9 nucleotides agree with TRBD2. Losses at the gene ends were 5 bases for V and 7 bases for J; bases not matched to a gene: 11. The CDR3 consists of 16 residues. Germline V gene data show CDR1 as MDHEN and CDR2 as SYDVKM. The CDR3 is CASSPPAGGAVGELFF. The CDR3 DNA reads TGTGCCAGCAGTCCCCCGGCGGGGGGGGCGGTCGGGGAGCTGTTTTTT.

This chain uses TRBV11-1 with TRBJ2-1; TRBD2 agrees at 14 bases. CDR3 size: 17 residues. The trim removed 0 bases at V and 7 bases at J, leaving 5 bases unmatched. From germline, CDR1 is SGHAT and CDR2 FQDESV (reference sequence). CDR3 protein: CASSLAGLAGGSNEQFF. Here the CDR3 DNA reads TGTGCCAGCAGCTTAGCAGGACTAGCGGGAGGTAGTAATGAGCAGTTCTTC.

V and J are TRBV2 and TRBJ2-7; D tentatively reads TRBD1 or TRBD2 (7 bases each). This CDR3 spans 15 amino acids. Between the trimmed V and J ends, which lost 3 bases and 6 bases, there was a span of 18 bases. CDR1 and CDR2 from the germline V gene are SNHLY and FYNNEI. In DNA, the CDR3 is TGTGCCAGCAGTGAGCCGACAGGGAGGGGGGGCGAGCAGTACTTC. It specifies CASSEPTGRGGEQYF.

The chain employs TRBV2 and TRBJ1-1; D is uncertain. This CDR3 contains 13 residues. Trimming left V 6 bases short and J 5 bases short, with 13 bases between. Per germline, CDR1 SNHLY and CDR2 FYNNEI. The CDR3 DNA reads TGTGCCAGCAGCCGCTCGGGGAAAACTGAAGCTTTCTTT. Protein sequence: CASSRSGKTEAFF.

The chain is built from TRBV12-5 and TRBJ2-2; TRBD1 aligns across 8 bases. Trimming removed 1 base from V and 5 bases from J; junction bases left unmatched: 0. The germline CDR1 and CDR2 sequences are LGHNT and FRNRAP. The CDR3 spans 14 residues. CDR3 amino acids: CASGLGQGTGELFF. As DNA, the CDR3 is TGTGCTAGTGGTTTGGGACAGGGGACCGGGGAGCTGTTTTTT.

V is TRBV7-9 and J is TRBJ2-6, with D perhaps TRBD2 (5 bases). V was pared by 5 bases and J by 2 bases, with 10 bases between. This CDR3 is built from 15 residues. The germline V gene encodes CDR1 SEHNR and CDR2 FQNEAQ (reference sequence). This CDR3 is CASSPPGAGANVLTF. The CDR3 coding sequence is TGTGCCAGCAGCCCACCCGGGGCTGGGGCCAACGTCCTGACTTTC. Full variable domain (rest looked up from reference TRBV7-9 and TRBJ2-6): DTGVSQNPRHKITKRGQNVTFRCDPISEHNRLYWYRQTLGQGPEFLTYFQNEAQLEKSRLLSDRFSAERPKGSFSTLEIQRTEQGDSAMYLCASSPPGAGANVLTFGAGSRLTVL.

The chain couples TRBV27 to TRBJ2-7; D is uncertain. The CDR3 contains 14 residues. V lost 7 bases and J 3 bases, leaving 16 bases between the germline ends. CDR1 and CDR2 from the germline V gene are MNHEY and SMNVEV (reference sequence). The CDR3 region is CASTINPSSYEQYF. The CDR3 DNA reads TGTGCCAGCACTATTAACCCTTCTAGCTACGAGCAGTACTTC.

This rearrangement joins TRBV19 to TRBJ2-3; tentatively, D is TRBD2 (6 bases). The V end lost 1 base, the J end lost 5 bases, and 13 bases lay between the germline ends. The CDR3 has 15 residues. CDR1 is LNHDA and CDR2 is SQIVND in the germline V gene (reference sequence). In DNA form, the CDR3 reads TGTGCCAGTAGTATAGGGAAGGCGGGAAAAGATACGCAGTATTTT. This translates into CASSIGKAGKDTQYF. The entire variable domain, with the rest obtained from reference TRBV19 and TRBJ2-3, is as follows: DGGITQSPKYLFRKEGQNVTLSCEQNLNHDAMYWYRQDPGQGLRLIYYSQIVNDFQKGDIAEGYSVSREKKESFPLTVTSAQKNPTAFYLCASSIGKAGKDTQYFGPGTRLTVL.

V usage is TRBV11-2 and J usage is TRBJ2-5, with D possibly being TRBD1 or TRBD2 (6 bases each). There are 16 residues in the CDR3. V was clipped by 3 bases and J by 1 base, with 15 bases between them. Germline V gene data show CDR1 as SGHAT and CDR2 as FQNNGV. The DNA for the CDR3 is TGTGCCAGCAGCTTCGGGATCGGGGGCACCCAAGAGACCCAGTACTTC. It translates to CASSFGIGGTQETQYF.

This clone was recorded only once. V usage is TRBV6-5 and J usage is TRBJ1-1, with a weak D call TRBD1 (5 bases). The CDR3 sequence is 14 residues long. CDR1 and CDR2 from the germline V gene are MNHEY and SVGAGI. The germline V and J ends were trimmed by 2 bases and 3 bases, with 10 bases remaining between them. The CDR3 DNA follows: TGTGCCAGCAGTTACATTGGGACCTACACTGAAGCTTTCTTT. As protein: CASSYIGTYTEAFF.

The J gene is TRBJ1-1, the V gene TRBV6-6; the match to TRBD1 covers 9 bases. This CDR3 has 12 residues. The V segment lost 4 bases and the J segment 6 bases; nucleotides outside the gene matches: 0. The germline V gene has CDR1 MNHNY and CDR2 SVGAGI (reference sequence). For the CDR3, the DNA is TGTGCCAGCAGTTGGACAGGGGCTGAAGCTTTCTTT. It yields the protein CASSWTGAEAFF.

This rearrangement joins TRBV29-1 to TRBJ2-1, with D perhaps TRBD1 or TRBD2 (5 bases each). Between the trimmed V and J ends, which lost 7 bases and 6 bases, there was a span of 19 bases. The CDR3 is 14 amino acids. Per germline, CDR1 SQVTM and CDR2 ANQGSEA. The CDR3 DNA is TGCAGCGGAGGGCCGAGCGTTGGGGGCAATGAGCAGTTCTTC. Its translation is CSGGPSVGGNEQFF.

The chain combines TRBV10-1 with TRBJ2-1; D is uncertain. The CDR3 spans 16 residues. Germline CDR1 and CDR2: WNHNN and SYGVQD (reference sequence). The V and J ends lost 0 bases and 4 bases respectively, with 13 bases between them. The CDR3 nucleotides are TGCGCCAGCAGTGAGTCGGCGGTAGCCCCATACAATGAGCAGTTCTTC. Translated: CASSESAVAPYNEQFF.

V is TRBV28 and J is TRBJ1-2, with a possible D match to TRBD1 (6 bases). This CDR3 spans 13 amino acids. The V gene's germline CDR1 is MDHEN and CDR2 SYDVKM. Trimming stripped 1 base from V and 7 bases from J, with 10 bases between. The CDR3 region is CASSLSGVGGYTF. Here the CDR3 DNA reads TGTGCCAGCAGTTTATCAGGGGTCGGTGGCTACACCTTC.

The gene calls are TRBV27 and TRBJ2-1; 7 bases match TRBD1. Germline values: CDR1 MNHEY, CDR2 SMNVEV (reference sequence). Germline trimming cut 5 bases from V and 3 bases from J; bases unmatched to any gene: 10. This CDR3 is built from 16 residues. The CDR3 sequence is CASSPPHRGGYNEQFF. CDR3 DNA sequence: TGTGCCAGCAGTCCCCCCCACAGGGGTGGCTACAATGAGCAGTTCTTC.

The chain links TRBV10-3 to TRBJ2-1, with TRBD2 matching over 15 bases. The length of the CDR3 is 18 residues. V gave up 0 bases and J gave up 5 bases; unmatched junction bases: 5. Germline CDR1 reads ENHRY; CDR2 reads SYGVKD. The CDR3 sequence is CAISESPGLAGGDNEQFF. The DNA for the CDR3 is TGTGCCATCAGTGAGTCCCCAGGACTAGCGGGAGGGGACAATGAGCAGTTCTTC.